This T cell receptor (beta chain) comes out of a study of T cell repertoires in cytomegalovirus infection. Background on the study: Carrying CMV and the relevant HLA type showed in public TCR beta signatures.

The junction had 3 bases not matched to a gene; V was cut back by 2 bases and J by 0 bases. CDR3 length: 16 residues. Germline-derived CDR1 and CDR2 are SGHNT and YYREEE (reference sequence). TCRdb processed the reads anew with MiXCR; each CDR3 protein has one entry. The sample includes roughly 500,000 distinct CDR3 sequences, approximately 10% of them seen just once. This clonotype was counted ten times or more. Sequencing was carried out using PBMCs. V and J are TRBV5-4 and TRBJ2-1; TRBD2 matches at 9 bases. This receptor was taken from a human donor in good health (CMV status not recorded). Some clones in this sample may be carry-over from other donors' samples. CDR3 region: CASSFGSGSSYNEQFF. The CDR3 DNA reads as TGTGCCAGCAGCTTTGGTAGCGGGAGCTCCTACAATGAGCAGTTCTTC.